The sequence of this TCR beta chain was determined in a study of Tregs in tolerant kidney transplant recipients. CDR1 SGHRS and CDR2 YFSETQ come from the germline V gene. V dropped 5 bases and J dropped 7 bases, with 12 bases sitting between them. The CDR3 has 12 amino acids. Mixed chimerism was transient after nonmyeloablative marrow transplants from related graft donors. Clones were read by immunoSEQ multiplex PCR, and TCRdb kept only the in-frame ones, dropping some. The table has approximately 50,000 clones, approximately 90% seen once. The V and J genes are TRBV5-1 and TRBJ1-2; no definite D call. This clonotype was sampled from a human patient who received a combined kidney and bone marrow transplant. Certain T cells may be donor cells from the graft. Sequences were derived from CD8+ T cells from blood (PBMCs), sampled 24 months after the transplant. CDR3 in amino acids: CASRVEGGGYTF. The CDR3, as DNA: TGCGCCAGCAGGGTGGAGGGAGGTGGCTACACCTTC.